This record concerns one T cell receptor beta chain sequence. The CDR3 runs 15 residues. Trimming cost V 4 bases and J 4 bases, with 16 bases left between them. CDR1 is MDHEN and CDR2 is SYDVKM in the germline V gene. Only in-frame clones appear in the TCRdb table, and some are missing; sequencing was by immunoSEQ multiplex PCR. The table has over 200,000 clones, roughly 87% seen once. The sample comes from a study of blood T cell repertoires in COVID-19. Study-level information: T cells, B-cell-depleted T cells, or PBMCs provided the cDNA or gDNA that served as material.

The chain links TRBV28 to TRBJ1-2; D is ambiguous. The sequence was obtained from a man aged 30 to 39 who had recovered from COVID-19. Sequencing input: PBMCs or T cells enriched from blood (not recorded which). CDR3 in DNA: TGTGCCAGCAGTTCAGGCGCCGTCACTTCCTATGGCTACACCTTC. It encodes CASSSGAVTSYGYTF.